Here is one T cell receptor (beta chain) with its context. The data derive from a study of blood T cell repertoires in COVID-19. Whole-study context: The study drew acute and convalescent COVID-19 samples from the United States, Italy and Spain. From T cells, B-cell-depleted T cells, or PBMCs came the material, which was cDNA or gDNA.

Patients of the Seattle cohort, enrolled during active infection, were followed longitudinally. The V gene's germline CDR1 is LNHNV and CDR2 YYDKDF (reference sequence). The CDR3 covers 13 residues. The V end was cut by 3 bases, the J end by 1 base, with 6 bases between. In the original analysis: Quantification of nucleated cells was approximated via reference gene primer amplification. TCRdb's table, derived via immunoSEQ multiplex PCR, lists solely in-frame clones and lacks some. The DNA gave D and trimming, while V, J and clone size come from that table. Of tens of thousands of clones listed, 87% are singletons.

The receptor was isolated from a woman aged 60-75 years with COVID-19, enrolled during active disease. Source material: peripheral blood. This rearrangement joins TRBV15 to TRBJ1-2; D is possibly TRBD1 (5 bases). CDR3 residues: CATSRDINYGYTF. CDR3 DNA sequence: TGTGCCACCAGCAGGGACATTAACTATGGCTACACCTTC.